This T cell receptor beta chain originates from a study of PD-1 blockade in classical Hodgkin lymphoma. There was relapse after autologous stem cell transplantation in every patient, and there was variation in brentuximab vedotin exposure. The study purified CD4+ T cells from thawed PBMCs using magnetic negative selection. Points on this clone: Its target is not known.

Germline V CDR1 and CDR2: ENHRY, SYGVKD. CDR3 length equals 15 residues. Trimming removed 4 bases from V and 8 bases from J, with 18 bases in between. Generated by immunoSEQ multiplex PCR, the TCRdb table keeps only in-frame clones and is missing some. The data contain about 35,000 clones, more than 80% of them singletons. Study-wide results and caveats: The CD4+ diversity rise by C4D1 was clearest in complete responders. It was reported that newly diagnosed patients had less baseline TCR diversity than healthy donors.

The gene calls are TRBV10-3 and TRBJ2-1; D is unclear. This clonotype was obtained from a human donor with classical Hodgkin lymphoma. Sequences were derived from CD4+ T cells from blood, sampled at baseline. Here the CDR3 reads CAISVRLILLDEQFF. CDR3 DNA sequence: TGTGCCATCAGTGTTCGCCTCATCCTATTGGATGAGCAGTTCTTC.